This T cell receptor (beta chain) is from a study of cytomegalovirus exposure and HLA in healthy donors. General study results and limits: Prediction of most subjects' HLA-A and HLA-B alleles by TCR beta sequences was reportedly accurate. Links to common viral pathogens appeared, in a later analysis, for several of the most significant clusters.

Nominally healthy donors provided the samples, though records likely missed some immune exposures. On this clone: What it binds is not known.

It was with 60 Vbeta and 13 Jbeta primers that the PCR ran. Measured with immunoSEQ multiplex PCR; TCRdb has only the in-frame clones, and not every one. Of more than 100,000 clones listed, 75% to 85% are singletons. V lost 0 bases and J lost 0, with 10 bases in between. The CDR3 spans 15 residues. Germline CDR1 is SGDLS and CDR2 is YYNGEE. The V and J genes are TRBV9 and TRBJ2-7, with D unclear. The receptor was derived from a woman under 30 in good health and CMV-seropositive. Material: PBMCs. The CDR3: CASSVDPASSYEQYF. The CDR3 bases are TGTGCCAGCAGCGTAGATCCAGCGAGCTCCTACGAGCAGTACTTC. Full variable domain (outside the CDR3, taken from reference TRBV9 and TRBJ2-7): DSGVTQTPKHLITATGQRVTLRCSPRSGDLSVYWYQQSLDQGLQFLIQYYNGEERAKGNILERFSAQQFPDLHSELNLSSLELGDSALYFCASSVDPASSYEQYFGPGTRLTVT.